The table lists the clone carrying this TCR beta chain with a few counts. This entry is derived from a study of blood T cell repertoires in COVID-19. All enrollees were about 18 to 100 years old and from 20 to 25 US areas. Donors were grouped by their self-reported clinical history. Participants in the exposed group had met a COVID-19 case in the 2 weeks before joining the study. As handled by the study authors: Reference gene primer amplification yielded estimated nucleated cell counts. Measured with immunoSEQ multiplex PCR; TCRdb has only the in-frame clones, and not every one. That table is the source of V, J and clone size, and D and trimming were worked out from the DNA. The table shows roughly 430,000 clones, with approximately 91% occurring only once. The CDR3 has 13 amino acids. The V gene lost 3 bases and the J gene lost 6 bases, with 12 bases spanning the gap. Germline V gives CDR1 WNHNN, CDR2 SYGVQD (reference sequence).

This chain links TRBV10-1 with TRBJ2-7; D gene ambiguous. The sequenced material came from PBMCs or T cells enriched from blood (not recorded which). The TCR was taken from a woman younger than 35 who had been exposed to COVID-19. Here the CDR3 reads CASSEGPGGEQYF. Written as DNA, the CDR3 is TGCGCCAGCAGTGAAGGTCCGGGTGGCGAGCAGTACTTC.